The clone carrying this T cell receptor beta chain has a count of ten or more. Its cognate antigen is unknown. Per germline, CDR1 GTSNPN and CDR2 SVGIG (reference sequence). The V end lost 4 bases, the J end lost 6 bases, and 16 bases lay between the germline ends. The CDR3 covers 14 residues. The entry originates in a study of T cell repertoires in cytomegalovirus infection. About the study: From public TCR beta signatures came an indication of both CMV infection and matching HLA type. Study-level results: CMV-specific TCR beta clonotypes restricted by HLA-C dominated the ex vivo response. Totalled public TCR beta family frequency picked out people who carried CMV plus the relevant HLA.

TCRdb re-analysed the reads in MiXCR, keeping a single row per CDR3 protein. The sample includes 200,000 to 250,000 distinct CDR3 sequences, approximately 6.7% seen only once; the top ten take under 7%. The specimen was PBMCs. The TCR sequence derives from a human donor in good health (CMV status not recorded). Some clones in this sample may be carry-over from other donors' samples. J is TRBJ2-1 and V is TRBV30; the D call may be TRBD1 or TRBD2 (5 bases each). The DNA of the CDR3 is TGTGCCTGGAATGTGGGGGAAGTCGTCAATGAGCAGTTCTTC. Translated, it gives CAWNVGEVVNEQFF.